This passage covers 10 T cell receptor beta chains from one sample sequenced in a study of T cells in Graves' hyperthyroidism and ophthalmopathy. Amplification of TCR beta CDR3 regions was performed using RNA transcripts as template. In the first-round RT-PCR of the TCR CDR3, the HTBI primer set was used. TCRdb recomputed calls from the multiplex PCR reads with MiXCR, one row per CDR3 protein. This sample yields around 540,000 distinct CDR3 sequences, of which roughly 46% are seen a single time; 6.5% to 9% belongs to the top ten. Sequences were obtained from peripheral blood or thyroid tissue (not recorded which). These receptors all come from a young woman with Graves' hyperthyroidism.

The chain couples TRBV7-9 to TRBJ2-7; perhaps TRBD2 as D (5 bases). V lost 1 base and J 3 bases, leaving 13 bases between the germline ends. Per germline, CDR1 SEHNR and CDR2 FQNEAQ (reference sequence). This CDR3 spans 15 amino acids. CDR3 sequence: CASSLGSVAIYEQYF. CDR3 nucleotides: TGTGCCAGCAGCTTAGGTAGCGTGGCAATCTACGAGCAGTACTTC.

The chain couples TRBV20-1 to TRBJ2-7, with a possible D match to TRBD1 (5 bases). Deletions cut 5 bases from V and 1 base from J, with 12 bases between. The CDR3 runs 13 residues. Germline CDR1 DFQATT, CDR2 SNEGSKA (reference sequence). This chain's CDR3 is CSAVDSPSYEQYF. In nucleotides, the CDR3 is TGCAGTGCTGTCGACAGTCCATCCTACGAGCAGTACTTC.

The chain carries TRBV4-2 and TRBJ1-4; 10 bases agree with TRBD1. Losses at the gene ends were 4 bases for V and 7 bases for J; bases not matched to a gene: 6. The length of the CDR3 is 15 residues. CDR1 LGHNA and CDR2 YNFKEQ come from the germline V gene. CDR3: CASSPDRGSGEKLFF. Here the CDR3 DNA reads TGTGCCAGCAGCCCGGACAGGGGGAGCGGTGAAAAACTGTTTTTT.

As regards this clonotype: A clone one base away is much larger, so this may be a read error. The chain combines TRBV29-1 with TRBJ2-5, with 7 bases identical to TRBD2. CDR1 and CDR2 from the germline V gene are SQVTM and ANQGSEA. The length of the CDR3 is 14 residues. CDR3 nucleotide sequence: TGTGCCAGCAGCTTGATGCGGGGGCAAGAGACCCAGTACTTC. Protein sequence: CASSLMRGQETQYF. Combining the CDR3 with reference TRBV29-1 and TRBJ2-5 gives the whole variable domain SAVISQKPSRDICQRGTSLTIQCQVDSQVTMMFWYRQQPGQSLTLIATANQGSEATYESGFVIDKFPISRPNLTFSTLTVSNMSPEDSSIYLCASSLMRGQETQYFGPGTRLLVL.

This chain links TRBV7-9 with TRBJ1-5, with TRBD1 matching over 8 bases. The CDR3 consists of 14 residues. Trimming took 5 bases from V and 6 from J; bases not matched to a gene: 6. CDR1 and CDR2 from the germline V gene are SEHNR and FQNEAQ (reference sequence). In DNA, the CDR3 is TGTGCCAGCAGCGAAGCAGGGGGCGGTCAGCCCCAGCATTTT. Protein sequence: CASSEAGGGQPQHF.

This clonotype was picked up a small number of times. The chain uses TRBV7-8 and TRBJ2-7, with 9 nucleotides matching TRBD2. Per the germline V gene, CDR1 is SGHVS and CDR2 is FQNEAQ. The V gene end was trimmed by 5 bases and the J gene end by 3 bases; junction bases not matched to a gene: 8. The CDR3 extends over 15 amino acids. The DNA for the CDR3 is TGTGCCAGCAGCCGTAGTAGCGGGAGTCTCTACGAGCAGTACTTC. Translation gives CASSRSSGSLYEQYF. Complete variable domain (other parts from reference TRBV7-8 and TRBJ2-7): GAGVSQSPRYKVAKRGQDVALRCDPISGHVSLFWYQQALGQGPEFLTYFQNEAQLDKSGLPSDRFFAERPEGSVSTLKIQRTQQEDSAVYLCASSRSSGSLYEQYFGPGTRLTVT.

This clonotype was recorded a few times. The chain carries TRBV5-5 and TRBJ2-5; 16 bases fit TRBD2. Per the germline V gene, CDR1 is SGHKS and CDR2 is YYEKEE (reference sequence). Losses at the gene ends were 4 bases for V and 5 bases for J; bases not matched to a gene: 8. The CDR3 is 17 amino acids. CDR3 in amino acids: CASSLGLAGGELETQYF. The CDR3 DNA reads TGTGCCAGCAGCCTGGGACTAGCGGGAGGGGAGCTGGAGACCCAGTACTTC.

The V gene is TRBV7-8, the J gene TRBJ2-7; D possibly corresponds to TRBD2 (6 bases). The germline V gene has CDR1 SGHVS and CDR2 FQNEAQ. V was clipped by 5 bases and J by 0 bases, with 14 bases between them. This CDR3 has 15 residues. The DNA for the CDR3 is TGTGCCAGCAGCGAGGGCTTCGGGAGCTCCTACGAGCAGTACTTC. Residues: CASSEGFGSSYEQYF. Together with reference TRBV7-8 and TRBJ2-7, the CDR3 gives the full variable domain: GAGVSQSPRYKVAKRGQDVALRCDPISGHVSLFWYQQALGQGPEFLTYFQNEAQLDKSGLPSDRFFAERPEGSVSTLKIQRTQQEDSAVYLCASSEGFGSSYEQYFGPGTRLTVT.

The chain has TRBV2 and TRBJ1-2; D is unresolved. V was clipped by 1 base and J by 2 bases, with 5 bases between them. The CDR3 is made up of 13 amino acids. Germline loops: CDR1 SNHLY, CDR2 FYNNEI. CDR3 DNA sequence: TGTGCCAGCAGTGAAGGAATAAACTATGGCTACACCTTC. Protein sequence: CASSEGINYGYTF.

J is TRBJ2-7 and V is TRBV6-5, with 10 bases matching TRBD2. The CDR3 has 17 amino acids. CDR1 and CDR2 (germline): MNHEY, SVGAGI. V dropped 0 bases and J dropped 7; count of bases not matched to a gene: 12. This CDR3 is CASSYSFSLAGVVEQYF. CDR3 coding DNA: TGTGCCAGCAGTTACTCGTTTAGCCTAGCGGGAGTGGTTGAGCAGTACTTC.